Listed below are T cell receptor beta chains from one sample, sequenced in a study of shared clonotypes between healthy human individuals. TCRdb's table, derived via immunoSEQ multiplex PCR, lists solely in-frame clones and lacks some. The sample holds about 2.4 million clones; approximately 92% are singletons and the top ten take roughly 0.14%. Sequencing was done on a sample of naive CD4+ T cells sorted from blood. These receptors came from a man aged 18 to 29 in good health. The conserved cysteine and the conserved F or W are not part of the CDR3 here. The order of the fields is CDR3 protein, J gene, V gene.

CDR3 protein: ASSPTRSTGELF
J gene: TRBJ2-2
V gene: TRBV2

CDR3 protein: ASSEVPVTGYGYT
J gene: TRBJ1-2
V gene: TRBV2

CDR3 protein: ASSMQETQY
J gene: TRBJ2-5
V gene: TRBV7-9

CDR3 protein: ASSPTAAAGVGEQF
J gene: TRBJ2-1
V gene: TRBV18

CDR3 protein: ASSLDRGSGNTEAF
J gene: TRBJ1-1
V gene: TRBV11-1

CDR3 protein: ASSGQGNTEAF
J gene: TRBJ1-1
V gene: TRBV9

CDR3 protein: ASSYRGADYGYT
J gene: TRBJ1-2
V gene: TRBV6-5

CDR3 protein: ASSLPGQGFLEDGYT
J gene: TRBJ1-2
V gene: TRBV11-1

CDR3 protein: ASSVWMGQQETQY
J gene: TRBJ2-5
V gene: TRBV9

CDR3 protein: ASSLEQDNSPLH
J gene: TRBJ1-6
V gene: TRBV27

CDR3 protein: ASSIVPGVYNEQF
J gene: TRBJ2-1
V gene: TRBV19

CDR3 protein: ASSQEGNLVGF
J gene: TRBJ2-1
V gene: TRBV4-1

CDR3 protein: AWREGAGDTQY
J gene: TRBJ2-3
V gene: TRBV30

CDR3 protein: ASSQYRDLSDTQY
J gene: TRBJ2-3
V gene: TRBV5-1

CDR3 protein: AWMAPGPGGTEAF
J gene: TRBJ1-1
V gene: TRBV30

CDR3 protein: ASSDNSNQPQH
J gene: TRBJ1-5
V gene: TRBV7-3

CDR3 protein: ASSGTLTGGTEAF
J gene: TRBJ1-1
V gene: TRBV7-9

CDR3 protein: ASTDGGLET
J gene: TRBJ1-2
V gene: TRBV6-5

CDR3 protein: ASRAGGSTDTQY
J gene: TRBJ2-3
V gene: TRBV2

CDR3 protein: ASSISLGAVANQPQH
J gene: TRBJ1-5
V gene: TRBV19

CDR3 protein: ASRPPQGVDEQF
J gene: TRBJ2-1
V gene: TRBV11-2

CDR3 protein: ASSLGGYSPIQY
J gene: TRBJ2-4
V gene: TRBV5-1

CDR3 protein: ATSRGLDNEQF
J gene: TRBJ2-1
V gene: TRBV15

CDR3 protein: ASSLAYSYEQY
J gene: TRBJ2-7
V gene: TRBV7-2

CDR3 protein: ASSLGGSSYNEQF
J gene: TRBJ2-1
V gene: TRBV5-1

CDR3 protein: ASSRGQGNAEAF
J gene: TRBJ1-1
V gene: TRBV2

CDR3 protein: SVERGNEQF
J gene: TRBJ2-1
V gene: TRBV29-1

CDR3 protein: AWSPSSYEQY
J gene: TRBJ2-7
V gene: TRBV30

CDR3 protein: ASRARGRDEQY
J gene: TRBJ2-7
V gene: TRBV6-1

CDR3 protein: ASSQGGPPNTQY
J gene: TRBJ2-3
V gene: TRBV14

CDR3 protein: ASSQKSGGQNTEAF
J gene: TRBJ1-1
V gene: TRBV4-1

CDR3 protein: ASSLSGGGTDTQY
J gene: TRBJ2-3
V gene: TRBV28

CDR3 protein: AISTAFSGNTIY
J gene: TRBJ1-3
V gene: TRBV10-3

CDR3 protein: SVEDRSRNTEAF
J gene: TRBJ1-1
V gene: TRBV29-1

CDR3 protein: ASMADGVSNQPQH
J gene: TRBJ1-5
V gene: TRBV6-1

CDR3 protein: ASGTGNTGELF
J gene: TRBJ2-2
V gene: TRBV11-3

CDR3 protein: ASSYSINSGNTIY
J gene: TRBJ1-3
V gene: TRBV6-5

CDR3 protein: ASSPPGRGPDTQY
J gene: TRBJ2-3
V gene: TRBV11-2

CDR3 protein: ASSLPSSTEAF
J gene: TRBJ1-1
V gene: TRBV7-9

CDR3 protein: AWSVSSGPDTQY
J gene: TRBJ2-3
V gene: TRBV30

CDR3 protein: ASSLGVQETQY
J gene: TRBJ2-5
V gene: TRBV7-2